Each of the 18 T cell receptor beta chains below was sequenced from the same sample in a study of T cell responses to AZD1222 COVID-19 vaccine. Sequencing used immunoSEQ multiplex PCR; TCRdb keeps in-frame clones, though not all of them. The table shows around 260,000 clones, with 90% to 95% occurring only once. Source: peripheral blood, taken on day 0 of AZD1222 vaccination. These receptors all come from an adult in good health.

The gene calls are TRBV4-1 and TRBJ2-7; D might be TRBD2 (6 bases). CDR3 length: 13 residues. Germline assignment: CDR1 MGHRA and CDR2 YSYEKL. V lost 3 bases and J lost 3, with 9 bases in between. The CDR3 DNA sequence: TGCGCCAGCAGCCAGGGGAGGAACTACGAGCAGTACTTC. The encoded protein is CASSQGRNYEQYF.

The chain is built from TRBV7-9 and TRBJ1-4; perhaps TRBD1 as D (6 bases). Germline loops: CDR1 SEHNR, CDR2 FQNEAQ (reference sequence). The CDR3 spans 14 residues. The V and J ends lost 2 bases and 8 bases respectively, with 12 bases between them. CDR3: CASSLRSGVEKLFF. CDR3 in DNA: TGTGCCAGCAGCTTACGGTCAGGGGTCGAAAAACTGTTTTTT.

The chain combines TRBV6-6 with TRBJ2-7; D is possibly TRBD1 or TRBD2 (5 bases each). The CDR3 contains 13 residues. CDR1 is MNHNY and CDR2 is SVGAGI in the germline V gene (reference sequence). Trimming took 11 bases from V and 3 from J, leaving 17 bases between them. The CDR3 region has the DNA TGTGCCCGAACTATGGGGGTGAACTACGAGCAGTACTTC. Translated, it gives CARTMGVNYEQYF.

This clone was picked up one time. The J gene is TRBJ2-7, the V gene TRBV27; weak D call: TRBD2 (5 bases). The V and J ends lost 4 bases and 7 bases respectively, with 17 bases between them. The CDR3 runs 14 residues. Looked up from germline, CDR1 is MNHEY and CDR2 is SMNVEV (reference sequence). The CDR3 spells CASSSYIRGPEQYF. DNA for the CDR3: TGTGCCAGCAGTTCATACATCCGAGGGCCGGAGCAGTACTTC.

This rearrangement joins TRBV28 to TRBJ1-4; TRBD1 matches 7 bases. The ends lost 2 bases at V and 10 bases at J; junction bases unmatched: 7. The V gene's germline CDR1 is MDHEN and CDR2 SYDVKM. The CDR3 spans 14 residues. CDR3 loop: CASSLDRVAGKLFF. For the CDR3, the DNA is TGTGCCAGCAGTTTAGACAGGGTTGCTGGAAAACTGTTTTTT.

The chain has TRBV25-1 and TRBJ2-1; possible D gene TRBD2, 6 bases. CDR1 and CDR2 (germline): MGHDK, SYGVNS. V lost 3 bases, J lost 1 base, and 13 bases lay in between. This CDR3 has 16 amino acids. The CDR3 sequence is CASSDEIGRSYNEQFF. Written as DNA, the CDR3 is TGTGCCAGCAGTGATGAAATAGGGAGGTCCTACAATGAGCAGTTCTTC.

The chain joins TRBV5-6 to TRBJ1-5; no firm D call. Germline V gives CDR1 SGHDT, CDR2 YYEEEE. The CDR3 is 13 amino acids. V was trimmed by 0 bases and J by 5 bases, leaving 6 bases between them. The CDR3 DNA reads TGTGCCAGCAGCTTGGGCCGAGATCAGCCCCAGCATTTT. Amino acid sequence: CASSLGRDQPQHF. Full variable domain (remainder filled in from reference TRBV5-6 and TRBJ1-5): DAGVTQSPTHLIKTRGQQVTLRCSPKSGHDTVSWYQQALGQGPQFIFQYYEEEERQRGNFPDRFSGHQFPNYSSELNVNALLLGDSALYLCASSLGRDQPQHFGDGTRLSIL.

For this clone: The same CDR3 also results from other DNA sequences found in this sample. This chain connects TRBV2 to TRBJ2-7, with TRBD1 identical over 8 bases. This CDR3 has 12 amino acids. V was clipped by 6 bases and J by 2 bases; unmatched bases: 0. Germline V gene data show CDR1 as SNHLY and CDR2 as FYNNEI. In nucleotides, the CDR3 is TGTGCCAGCAGGGACAGGGCCTACGAGCAGTACTTC. Residues: CASRDRAYEQYF. The full variable domain, rest sourced from reference TRBV2 and TRBJ2-7, is EPEVTQTPSHQVTQMGQEVILRCVPISNHLYFYWYRQILGQKVEFLVSFYNNEISEKSEIFDDQFSVERPDGSNFTLKIRSTKLEDSAMYFCASRDRAYEQYFGPGTRLTVT.

The chain recombines TRBV11-2 with TRBJ2-1; either TRBD1 or TRBD2 may fit D (7 bases each). The germline V gene encodes CDR1 SGHAT and CDR2 FQNNGV. The CDR3 runs to 16 residues. Trimming stripped 2 bases from V and 8 bases from J, with 19 bases between. As DNA, the CDR3 is TGTGCCAGCAGCTTACTCGCGGCAGGGGGGGGCGATGAGCAGTTCTTC. Its protein is CASSLLAAGGGDEQFF. Full variable domain (remainder filled in from reference TRBV11-2 and TRBJ2-1): EAGVAQSPRYKIIEKRQSVAFWCNPISGHATLYWYQQILGQGPKLLIQFQNNGVVDDSQLPKDRFSAERLKGVDSTLKIQPAKLEDSAVYLCASSLLAAGGGDEQFFGPGTRLTVL.

In nucleotides, the CDR3 is TGTGCCAGCAGTTTATGGGAAGTTGGCTACACCTTC. As protein: CASSLWEVGYTF. The chain links TRBV28 to TRBJ1-2; D gene uncertain. Germline V gene lookup returns CDR1 MDHEN and CDR2 SYDVKM. The length of the CDR3 is 12 residues. With 0 bases removed from V and 7 bases from J, the gap between germline ends came to 6 bases.

This clone occurred once. This chain links TRBV18 with TRBJ1-1; 9 bases fit TRBD1. In germline, CDR1 is KGHSH, CDR2 LQKENI. Losses at the gene ends were 3 bases for V and 5 bases for J; bases not matched to a gene: 13. The CDR3 covers 17 residues. CDR3 sequence: CASSPLSKQGAGTEAFF. DNA of the CDR3: TGTGCCAGCTCACCGCTATCTAAACAGGGGGCAGGGACTGAAGCTTTCTTT.

The CDR3 DNA sequence: TGTGCCAGCTCACCCGCCACGACAGGGTTCGAGCAGTACTTC. Protein sequence: CASSPATTGFEQYF. The chain carries TRBV18 and TRBJ2-7; 7 nucleotides align to TRBD1. Trimming removed 3 bases from V and 6 bases from J; junction bases left unmatched: 8. Germline V gene lookup returns CDR1 KGHSH and CDR2 LQKENI. The CDR3 is 14 amino acids.

The chain combines TRBV7-2 with TRBJ2-7; possibly TRBD2 for D (6 bases). The CDR3 contains 14 residues. V lost 3 bases, J lost 4 bases, and 13 bases lay in between. CDR1 is SGHTA, CDR2 FQGNSA, per germline. CDR3 nucleotide sequence: TGTGCCAGCAGCTTGGGGGGAGGAGGGTACGAGCAGTACTTC. This codes for CASSLGGGGYEQYF.

CDR3 amino acids: CAISWDRGPYGYTF. In nucleotides, the CDR3 is TGTGCCATCAGTTGGGACAGGGGGCCCTATGGCTACACCTTC. The chain has TRBV10-3 and TRBJ1-2; 12 nucleotides line up with TRBD1. V dropped 5 bases and J dropped 4; count of bases not matched to a gene: 2. Germline CDR1 ENHRY, CDR2 SYGVKD. The CDR3 consists of 14 residues.

This clone has more than one count but fewer than ten. This chain links TRBV28 with TRBJ2-3, with D maybe TRBD2 (5 bases). Trimming removed 7 bases from V and 1 base from J, with 12 bases in between. Germline CDR1 and CDR2: MDHEN and SYDVKM. This CDR3 is built from 14 residues. CDR3 amino acids: CASTPARGTDTQYF. DNA for the CDR3: TGTGCCAGCACCCCGGCGAGGGGCACAGATACGCAGTATTTT.

The CDR3 nucleotides read TGTGCCAGCAGCTTCATGACTAGCGGGGGACCAGATACGCAGTATTTT. Translated, it gives CASSFMTSGGPDTQYF. J is TRBJ2-3 and V is TRBV11-1; 12 bases agree with TRBD2. CDR1 SGHAT and CDR2 FQDESV come from the germline V gene (reference sequence). The J segment lost 4 bases and the V segment lost 3 bases, leaving 5 bases of the junction unmatched. The CDR3 has 16 residues.

This chain links TRBV12-3 or TRBV12-4 with TRBJ1-3; D gene uncertain. Trimming took off 5 bases at V and 9 bases at J, with 11 bases between the two ends. The CDR3 extends over 12 amino acids. DNA for the CDR3: TGTGCCAGCAGTCCTCAGTTAGGCACCATATATTTT. It specifies CASSPQLGTIYF.

The rearrangement joins TRBV11-2 to TRBJ2-1; D may correspond to TRBD1 or TRBD2 (5 bases each). Germline V gene data show CDR1 as SGHAT and CDR2 as FQNNGV. The length of the CDR3 is 11 residues. V lost 2 bases to trimming and J lost 11 bases, with 7 bases between them. CDR3 in DNA: TGTGCCAGCAGCTTACCGGGACAGCAGTTCTTC. This gives the protein CASSLPGQQFF.